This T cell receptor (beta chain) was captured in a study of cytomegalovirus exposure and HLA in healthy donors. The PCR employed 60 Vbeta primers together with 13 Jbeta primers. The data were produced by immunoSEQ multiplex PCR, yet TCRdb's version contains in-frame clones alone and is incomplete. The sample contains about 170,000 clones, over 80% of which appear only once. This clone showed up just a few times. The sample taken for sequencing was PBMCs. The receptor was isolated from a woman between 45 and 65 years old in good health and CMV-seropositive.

CDR3 region: CASSRDRVSGANVLTF. The DNA of the CDR3 is TGTGCCAGCAGCCGGGATAGGGTCTCTGGGGCCAACGTCCTGACTTTC. The V gene is TRBV7-3, the J gene TRBJ2-6; weak D call: TRBD2 (5 bases). The CDR3 contains 16 residues. Trimming shortened V by 5 bases and J by 0 bases, and 11 bases separated the two germline ends. Germline assignment: CDR1 SGHTA and CDR2 FQGTGA.